This TCR beta chain comes out of a study of STAT3 mutations in large granular lymphocyte leukemia. Turning to the study itself: Roughly half of the longitudinally sequenced T-LGLL patients carried detectable canonical activating STAT3 mutations.

Details on this clone: The antigen is not known.

V lost 1 base to trimming and J lost 10 bases; unmatched junction nucleotides: 14. This CDR3 comprises 18 residues. CDR1 LGHNA and CDR2 YSLEER come from the germline V gene. Study-wide findings and caveats: Sampling intervals varied between patients and samples. At least one immunodominant TCR beta clonotype appeared in every T-cell large granular lymphocyte leukemia patient.

Sequencing was performed with immunoSEQ multiplex PCR; in TCRdb, only in-frame clones are kept and a portion is missing. The sample lists some 27,000 clones; more than 60% were seen once. The source material was peripheral blood mononuclear cells. The origin of this receptor is a woman aged 50 to 60 with T-cell large granular lymphocyte leukemia. Some clones in this sample may be carry-over from other donors' samples. This chain connects TRBV4-3 to TRBJ2-1, with 12 positions matching TRBD2. The CDR3 is CASSQALTSGRTAKEQFF. Here the CDR3 DNA reads TGCGCCAGCAGCCAAGCGCTCACTAGCGGGAGGACGGCCAAGGAGCAGTTCTTC.